This TCR beta chain was obtained from a study of blood T cell repertoires in COVID-19. The wider study: Acute-phase and convalescent COVID-19 samples originated in the United States, Italy and Spain.

The CDR3 contains 16 residues. From germline, CDR1 is MDHEN and CDR2 SYDVKM. J gave up 4 bases and V 8 bases, and 13 bases lay outside the gene matches. Profiled with immunoSEQ multiplex PCR; TCRdb holds only in-frame clones, not every one. The sample includes some 66,000 clones, around 76% of them seen just once. This TCR came from a woman of 80 years or more with acute or convalescent COVID-19. This rearrangement joins TRBV28 to TRBJ1-3; 8 positions match TRBD1. Sequencing was carried out using peripheral blood. The CDR3: CASRFRGQSIGNTIYF. In nucleotides, the CDR3 is TGTGCCAGCCGATTCAGGGGGCAGAGCATAGGAAACACCATATATTTT.